This T cell receptor (beta chain) was documented in a study of CD8 T cells in Susac syndrome. The RNA, roughly 0.5 to 1 ug, was put through reverse transcription using random hexamers. Amplification of TCR beta CDR3 by immunoSEQ multiplex PCR spanned 54 Vbeta and 13 Jbeta. TCRdb called the immunoSEQ multiplex PCR reads again in MiXCR, with one record for every CDR3 protein. The sample contains about 290,000 distinct CDR3 sequences, 85% of which appear only once. Relapsing-remitting disease, either stable or active, was present in the treatment-naive patients who were the multiple sclerosis controls. From germline, CDR1 is KGHDR and CDR2 SFDVKD. V gave up 4 bases and J gave up 3 bases; unmatched junction bases: 3. The CDR3 has 14 residues.

Sequences were obtained from CD8+ T cells from PBMCs. The clonotype was recovered from a human donor with multiple sclerosis. V is TRBV24-1 and J is TRBJ1-1, with TRBD1 identical over 8 bases. The CDR3 protein is CATSEGTGDTEAFF. The CDR3 DNA reads as TGTGCCACCAGTGAAGGGACAGGAGACACTGAAGCTTTCTTT.